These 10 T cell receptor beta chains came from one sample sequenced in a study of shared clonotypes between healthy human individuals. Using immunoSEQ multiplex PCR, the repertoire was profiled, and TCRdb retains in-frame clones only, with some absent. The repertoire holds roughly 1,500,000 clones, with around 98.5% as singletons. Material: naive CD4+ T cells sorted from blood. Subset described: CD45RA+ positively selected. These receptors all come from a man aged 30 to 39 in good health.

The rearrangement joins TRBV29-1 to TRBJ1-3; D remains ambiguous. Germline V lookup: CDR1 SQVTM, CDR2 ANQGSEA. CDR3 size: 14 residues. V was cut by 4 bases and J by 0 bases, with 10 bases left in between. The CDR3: CSVARTASGNTIYF. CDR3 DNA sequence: TGCAGCGTTGCCAGGACGGCCTCTGGAAACACCATATATTTT.

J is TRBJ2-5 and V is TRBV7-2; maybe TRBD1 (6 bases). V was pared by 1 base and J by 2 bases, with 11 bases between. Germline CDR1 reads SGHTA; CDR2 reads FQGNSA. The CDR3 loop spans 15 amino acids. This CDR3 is CASSLDRVVQETQYF. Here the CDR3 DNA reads TGTGCCAGCAGCTTAGACAGGGTGGTTCAAGAGACCCAGTACTTC.

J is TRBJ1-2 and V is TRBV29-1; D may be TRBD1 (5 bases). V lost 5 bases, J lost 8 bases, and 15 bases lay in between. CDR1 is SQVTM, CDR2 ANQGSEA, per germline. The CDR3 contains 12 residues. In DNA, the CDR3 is TGCAGCGTTCCAAGGGGTCCGGGAGGCTACACCTTC. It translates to CSVPRGPGGYTF. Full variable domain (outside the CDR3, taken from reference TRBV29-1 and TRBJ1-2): SAVISQKPSRDICQRGTSLTIQCQVDSQVTMMFWYRQQPGQSLTLIATANQGSEATYESGFVIDKFPISRPNLTFSTLTVSNMSPEDSSIYLCSVPRGPGGYTFGSGTRLTVV.

The CDR3 sequence is CASRHLSGEPYNEQFF. In DNA form, the CDR3 reads TGCGCCAGCAGGCATCTTAGCGGGGAACCCTACAATGAGCAGTTCTTC. The V gene is TRBV10-1, the J gene TRBJ2-1, with TRBD2 matching 8 bases. The germline gives CDR1 WNHNN, CDR2 SYGVQD (reference sequence). Trimming removed 6 bases from V and 2 bases from J; junction bases left unmatched: 9. The CDR3 consists of 16 residues.

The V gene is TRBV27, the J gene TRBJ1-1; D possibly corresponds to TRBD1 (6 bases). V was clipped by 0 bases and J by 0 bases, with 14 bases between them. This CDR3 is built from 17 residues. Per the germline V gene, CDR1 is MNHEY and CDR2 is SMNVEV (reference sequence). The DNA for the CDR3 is TGTGCCAGCAGTTTATCGGCAGGGGCCCTACTGAACACTGAAGCTTTCTTT. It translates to CASSLSAGALLNTEAFF.

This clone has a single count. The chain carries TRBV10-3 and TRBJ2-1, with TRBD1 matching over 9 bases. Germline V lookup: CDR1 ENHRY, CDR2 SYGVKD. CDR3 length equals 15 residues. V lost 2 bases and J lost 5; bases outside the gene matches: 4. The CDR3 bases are TGTGCCATCAGTGAGGGACAGGGGCCCCACAATGAGCAGTTCTTC. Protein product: CAISEGQGPHNEQFF.

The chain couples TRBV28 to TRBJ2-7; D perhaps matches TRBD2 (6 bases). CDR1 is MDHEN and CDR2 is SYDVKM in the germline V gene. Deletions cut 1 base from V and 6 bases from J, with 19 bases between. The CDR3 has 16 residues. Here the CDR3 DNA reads TGTGCCAGCAGTTTATCCGGGGGAGATAAGGTGACCGAGCAGTACTTC. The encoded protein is CASSLSGGDKVTEQYF. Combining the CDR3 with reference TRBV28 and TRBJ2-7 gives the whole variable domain DVKVTQSSRYLVKRTGEKVFLECVQDMDHENMFWYRQDPGLGLRLIYFSYDVKMKEKGDIPEGYSVSREKKERFSLILESASTNQTSMYLCASSLSGGDKVTEQYFGPGTRLTVT.

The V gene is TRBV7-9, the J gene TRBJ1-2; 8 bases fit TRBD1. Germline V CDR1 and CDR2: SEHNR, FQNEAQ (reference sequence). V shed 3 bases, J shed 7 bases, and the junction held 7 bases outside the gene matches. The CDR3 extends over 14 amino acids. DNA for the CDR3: TGTGCCAGCAGCTTTTTAGGACAGGGTGGTGGCTACACCTTC. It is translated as CASSFLGQGGGYTF.

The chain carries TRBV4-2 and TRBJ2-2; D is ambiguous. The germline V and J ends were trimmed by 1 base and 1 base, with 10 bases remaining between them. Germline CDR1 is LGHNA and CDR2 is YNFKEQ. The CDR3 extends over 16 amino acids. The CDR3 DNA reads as TGTGCCAGCAGCCAAGCAGTGGCAGGGAACACCGGGGAGCTGTTTTTT. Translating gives CASSQAVAGNTGELFF.

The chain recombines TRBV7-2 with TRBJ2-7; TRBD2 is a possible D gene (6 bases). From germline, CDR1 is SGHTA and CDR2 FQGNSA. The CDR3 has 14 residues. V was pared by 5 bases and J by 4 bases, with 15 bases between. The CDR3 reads CASSGTGRGYEQYF. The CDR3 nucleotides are TGTGCCAGCAGCGGTACCGGACGGGGGTACGAGCAGTACTTC.